The clone carrying this TCR beta chain has more than one count but fewer than ten. The antigen remains unidentified. This PCR relied on a set of 60 Vbeta primers and 13 Jbeta primers. As originally analysed: Approximately 83 million unique TCR beta chains, roughly 12 million shared, were counted in a later analysis. Only in-frame clones appear in the TCRdb table, and some are missing; sequencing was by immunoSEQ multiplex PCR. That table gives V, J and clone size, and the DNA gave D and trimming. In the table there are around 220,000 clones, over 65% of which are singletons. CDR3 length equals 16 residues. CDR1 is MGHRA and CDR2 is YSYEKL in the germline V gene. V was clipped by 2 bases and J by 1 base; unmatched bases: 8. The sample comes from a study of cytomegalovirus exposure and HLA in healthy donors. Study-wide points: HLA alleles showed associations with some 17,000 TCR beta sequences in a later analysis, at a 0.05 false discovery rate. Some TCR beta chains (roughly 160 of them) were listed as cytomegalovirus-associated. A later look showed TCR association rates differing by HLA locus, highest for DRB1 and lowest for HLA-C.

The chain employs TRBV4-1 and TRBJ2-7, with 7 bases lining up with TRBD1. Sequencing was carried out using PBMCs. The TCR comes from a man in his forties in good health and CMV-seronegative. CDR3 sequence (DNA): TGCGCCAGCAGCCAACTCGTAGGGGGCGCGTCCTACGAGCAGTACTTC. Amino acids: CASSQLVGGASYEQYF.